These 5 T cell receptor beta chains originate from one sample sequenced in a study of cytomegalovirus exposure and HLA in healthy donors. Only in-frame clones appear in the TCRdb table, and some are missing; sequencing was by immunoSEQ multiplex PCR. The table shows some 170,000 clones, with approximately 87% occurring only once. The sample consisted of PBMCs. The receptors come from a woman aged 25 to 45 in good health and CMV-seronegative.

The chain carries TRBV27 and TRBJ1-2, with D hard to call. Trimming cost V 5 bases and J 3 bases, with 19 bases left between them. The CDR3 consists of 16 residues. Germline assignment: CDR1 MNHEY and CDR2 SMNVEV (reference sequence). CDR3 in amino acids: CASSPRLGGEDYGYTF. CDR3 sequence (DNA): TGTGCCAGCAGTCCAAGACTCGGCGGAGAGGACTATGGCTACACCTTC.

V is TRBV30 and J is TRBJ1-2; D might be TRBD1 (5 bases). V gave up 3 bases and J gave up 3 bases, with 14 bases separating them. Germline CDR1 GTSNPN, CDR2 SVGIG (reference sequence). The length of the CDR3 is 14 residues. CDR3: CAWRGGDGYYGYTF. The CDR3 nucleotides read TGTGCCTGGAGGGGAGGGGACGGGTACTATGGCTACACCTTC. The whole variable domain, filled in from reference TRBV30 and TRBJ1-2, reads SQTIHQWPATLVQPVGSPLSLECTVEGTSNPNLYWYRQAAGRGLQLLFYSVGIGQISSEVPQNLSASRPQDRQFILSSKKLLLSDSGFYLCAWRGGDGYYGYTFGSGTRLTVV.

This clone showed up just once. The chain is built from TRBV27 and TRBJ2-3, with TRBD1 identical over 9 bases. Trimming took 6 bases from V and 4 from J; bases not matched to a gene: 5. Germline CDR1 and CDR2: MNHEY and SMNVEV (reference sequence). The CDR3 covers 14 residues. As DNA, the CDR3 is TGTGCCAGCAGCTCGGGACAGGGTGCAGATACGCAGTATTTT. This sequence encodes CASSSGQGADTQYF.

The V call is TRBV27, the J call TRBJ2-5; D gene unclear. V was pared by 6 bases and J by 9 bases, with 11 bases between. Germline V gives CDR1 MNHEY, CDR2 SMNVEV (reference sequence). The CDR3 sequence is 11 residues long. DNA for the CDR3: TGTGCCAGCAGGGCCGGGTGGGCCCAGTACTTC. This gives the protein CASRAGWAQYF.

The V call is TRBV5-1, the J call TRBJ1-1; tentatively, D is TRBD1 (6 bases). Germline lookup yields CDR1 SGHRS and CDR2 YFSETQ. The CDR3 extends over 15 amino acids. V was trimmed by 4 bases and J by 4 bases, leaving 17 bases between them. DNA for the CDR3: TGCGCCAGCAGCCGGGAGGCTGGACAGCTCACTGAAGCTTTCTTT. This sequence encodes CASSREAGQLTEAFF.